This T cell receptor beta chain was captured in a study of shared clonotypes between healthy human individuals. Overall study findings and caveats: Researchers sampled only blood; tissue repertoires likely differ. Clonotype sharing across four donors was observed for around 5.1% of naive CD4 clonotypes.

Measured with immunoSEQ multiplex PCR; TCRdb has only the in-frame clones, and not every one. The table has 400,000 to 600,000 clones, about 96% seen once. Concerning this clone: Its antigen is unknown.

The V end lost 4 bases, the J end lost 7 bases, and 16 bases lay between the germline ends. From germline, CDR1 is MNHEY and CDR2 SMNVEV (reference sequence). The CDR3 contains 14 residues. This chain connects TRBV27 to TRBJ1-1, with D perhaps matching TRBD1 (6 bases). Sequencing used naive CD4+ T cells sorted from blood. Subset given: CD45RA+ positively selected. The receptor was isolated from a woman in her twenties or thirties in good health. CDR3 region: CASSSHGQFSEAFF. CDR3 DNA sequence: TGTGCCAGCAGTTCCCATGGACAGTTTAGTGAAGCTTTCTTT.